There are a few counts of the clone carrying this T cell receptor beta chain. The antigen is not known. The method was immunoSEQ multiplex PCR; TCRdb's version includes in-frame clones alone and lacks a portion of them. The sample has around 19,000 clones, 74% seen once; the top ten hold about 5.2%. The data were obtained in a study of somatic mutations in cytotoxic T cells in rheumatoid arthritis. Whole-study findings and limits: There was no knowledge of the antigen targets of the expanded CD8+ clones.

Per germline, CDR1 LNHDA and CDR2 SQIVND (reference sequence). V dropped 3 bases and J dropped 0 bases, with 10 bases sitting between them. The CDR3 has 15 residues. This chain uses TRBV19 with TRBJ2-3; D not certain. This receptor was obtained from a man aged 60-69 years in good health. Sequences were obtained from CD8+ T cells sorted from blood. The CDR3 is CASSIGISSTDTQYF. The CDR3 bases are TGTGCCAGTAGTATCGGTATCTCTAGCACAGATACGCAGTATTTT.